This T cell receptor (beta chain) was sequenced for a study of follicular helper T cells after annual influenza vaccination. Overall study context: Blood was drawn on days 0, 7 and 28 after vaccination. For some subjects, blood spans the 2013-2014, 2014-2015 and 2015-2016 annual vaccinations. Findings of the study overall: Each annual vaccination recalled recurring oligoclonal ICOS+CD38+ cTfh clonotypes. Change in circulating plasmablasts correlated with ICOS+CD38+ cTfh clonality change.

With respect to this clone: Its target is unknown.

Assay used: immunoSEQ multiplex PCR; TCRdb lists only in-frame clones, some missing. The data show about 14,000 clones, with approximately 84% seen just once and about 0.26% held by the top ten. As to time point: 2014-2015 season, pre-vaccination. The junction had 3 bases not matched to a gene; V was cut back by 5 bases and J by 0 bases. In germline, CDR1 is SEHNR, CDR2 FQNEAQ (reference sequence). The CDR3 spans 15 residues. Source: CXCR5- memory CD4+ T cells sorted from blood, taken on the day of influenza vaccination. V is TRBV7-9 and J is TRBJ1-5; TRBD1 agrees at 8 bases. The receptor was isolated from an adult who received the influenza vaccine. The CDR3 bases are TGTGCCAGCAGCCCAGGGACAGGTAGCAATCAGCCCCAGCATTTT. Its translation: CASSPGTGSNQPQHF.